This entry lists 14 T cell receptor beta chains sequenced from one sample in a study of T cell responses to AZD1222 COVID-19 vaccine. Produced via immunoSEQ multiplex PCR; TCRdb's table is partial and in-frame only. The sample has some 120,000 clones, 90% seen once. The sequenced sample was peripheral blood, obtained 28 days after the second dose of the MenACWY control vaccine. The origin of the receptors is an adult who received the MenACWY meningococcal vaccine as a control.

The CDR3 loop reads CASSQAKTSGGWETQYF. As DNA, the CDR3 is TGCGCCAGCAGCCAAGCAAAGACTAGCGGGGGATGGGAGACCCAGTACTTC. The V gene is TRBV4-3, the J gene TRBJ2-5; the match to TRBD2 covers 12 bases. The CDR3 is made up of 17 amino acids. The V gene end was trimmed by 1 base and the J gene end by 5 bases; junction bases not matched to a gene: 8. The germline CDR1 and CDR2 sequences are LGHNA and YSLEER.

The gene calls are TRBV24-1 and TRBJ1-2, with D unclear. Trimming shortened V by 1 base and J by 8 bases, and 7 bases separated the two germline ends. CDR1 is KGHDR, CDR2 SFDVKD, per germline. The CDR3 contains 12 residues. CDR3 in amino acids: CATSDFLDGYTF. CDR3 sequence (DNA): TGTGCCACCAGTGATTTTCTGGACGGCTACACCTTC.

V and J are TRBV18 and TRBJ2-3; tentatively, D is TRBD1 or TRBD2 (5 bases each). The CDR3 covers 15 residues. The V gene's germline CDR1 is KGHSH and CDR2 LQKENI. Deletions cut 2 bases from V and 0 bases from J, with 9 bases between. The CDR3 is CASSPSRDSTDTQYF. Written as DNA, the CDR3 is TGTGCCAGCTCACCAAGCAGGGACAGCACAGATACGCAGTATTTT.

This sequence joins TRBV4-3 and TRBJ2-3; D unresolved. V lost 1 base and J lost 3, with 11 bases in between. Looked up from germline, CDR1 is LGHNA and CDR2 is YSLEER. The CDR3 runs 15 residues. This CDR3 reads CASSQGDRDTDTQYF. DNA of the CDR3: TGCGCCAGCAGCCAAGGGGATAGGGATACAGATACGCAGTATTTT.

This clone was detected once. The rearrangement uses TRBV7-9 and TRBJ2-4; tentative D call: TRBD2 (6 bases). V lost 3 bases and J 3 bases, leaving 15 bases between the germline ends. The CDR3 has 16 amino acids. The germline CDR1 and CDR2 sequences are SEHNR and FQNEAQ (reference sequence). The CDR3 reads CASSLGQGLGKNIQYF. Written as DNA, the CDR3 is TGTGCCAGCAGCTTGGGTCAGGGACTCGGCAAAAACATTCAGTACTTC.

The rearrangement uses TRBV12-3 or TRBV12-4 and TRBJ1-5; D gene unclear. Trimming shortened V by 6 bases and J by 9 bases, and 15 bases separated the two germline ends. The CDR3 runs to 13 residues. The CDR3 here is CASRPRGPLPQHF. The CDR3 nucleotides read TGTGCCAGCAGACCTCGCGGGCCTCTGCCCCAGCATTTT.

The chain carries TRBV7-9 and TRBJ2-5; 8 bases line up with TRBD1. The junction had 3 bases not matched to a gene; V was cut back by 4 bases and J by 2 bases. The germline V gene encodes CDR1 SEHNR and CDR2 FQNEAQ (reference sequence). The CDR3 loop spans 14 amino acids. CDR3 nucleotide sequence: TGTGCCAGCAGCTGGGACAGGTTACAAGAGACCCAGTACTTC. It is translated as CASSWDRLQETQYF. Full variable domain (remainder filled in from reference TRBV7-9 and TRBJ2-5): DTGVSQNPRHKITKRGQNVTFRCDPISEHNRLYWYRQTLGQGPEFLTYFQNEAQLEKSRLLSDRFSAERPKGSFSTLEIQRTEQGDSAMYLCASSWDRLQETQYFGPGTRLLVL.

The V call is TRBV6-5, the J call TRBJ1-2; 9 bases line up with TRBD1. With 7 bases clipped from V and 1 base from J, the junction kept 7 bases outside the gene matches. Germline V gene lookup returns CDR1 MNHEY and CDR2 SVGAGI. This CDR3 contains 15 residues. CDR3 amino acids: CASTQQGAGNYGYTF. The CDR3 DNA is TGTGCCAGCACCCAACAGGGGGCCGGTAACTATGGCTACACCTTC.

This clone showed up just once. The V gene is TRBV28, the J gene TRBJ2-3; the D is unclear. Trimming pared 7 bases from V and 3 bases from J, leaving 17 bases between. The germline V gene has CDR1 MDHEN and CDR2 SYDVKM. The CDR3 runs 15 residues. The CDR3 DNA sequence: TGTGCCAGCACCTCCGGCCCCCGAAAGACAGATACGCAGTATTTT. It codes for CASTSGPRKTDTQYF.

The chain couples TRBV10-1 to TRBJ2-7; tentatively, D is TRBD1 or TRBD2 (6 bases each). Germline assignment: CDR1 WNHNN and CDR2 SYGVQD (reference sequence). The CDR3 is 15 residues long. Trimming pared 4 bases from V and 0 bases from J, leaving 13 bases between. CDR3 nucleotides: TGCGCCAGCAGTGTTCGGGGGCAAGGCTCCTACGAGCAGTACGTC. It specifies CASSVRGQGSYEQYV.

V and J are TRBV11-2 and TRBJ2-7; possibly TRBD1 for D (6 bases). From germline, CDR1 is SGHAT and CDR2 FQNNGV. V gave up 0 bases and J gave up 0 bases, with 12 bases separating them. This CDR3 has 16 amino acids. The CDR3 DNA sequence: TGTGCCAGCAGCTTAGATTACAGGGTTAGCTCCTACGAGCAGTACTTC. Its protein product is CASSLDYRVSSYEQYF.

CDR3 sequence: CASSGEQSPLEKLFF. For the CDR3, the DNA is TGTGCCAGCAGCGGAGAACAGAGCCCGCTTGAAAAACTGTTTTTT. This chain uses TRBV11-2 with TRBJ1-4; D remains unclear. The V gene's germline CDR1 is SGHAT and CDR2 FQNNGV. The CDR3 is made up of 15 amino acids. Between the trimmed V and J ends, which lost 5 bases and 7 bases, there was a span of 17 bases.

The count of this clone is one. The genes are TRBV28 and TRBJ1-3; D gene ambiguous. Germline V lookup: CDR1 MDHEN, CDR2 SYDVKM. There are 14 residues in the CDR3. Trimming took off 7 bases at V and 0 bases at J, with 10 bases between the two ends. CDR3 DNA sequence: TGTGCCAGCAACGGACCGAGCTCTGGAAACACCATATATTTT. The encoded protein is CASNGPSSGNTIYF. Full variable domain (outside the CDR3, taken from reference TRBV28 and TRBJ1-3): DVKVTQSSRYLVKRTGEKVFLECVQDMDHENMFWYRQDPGLGLRLIYFSYDVKMKEKGDIPEGYSVSREKKERFSLILESASTNQTSMYLCASNGPSSGNTIYFGEGSWLTVV.

The chain has TRBV4-3 and TRBJ2-1, with TRBD2 as a possible D gene (5 bases). Germline V gives CDR1 LGHNA, CDR2 YSLEER. Trimming pared 0 bases from V and 5 bases from J, leaving 26 bases between. The CDR3 is 20 amino acids. The CDR3 bases are TGCGCCAGCAGCCAAGATCTCTGGGCTAGCCCCCTTGAGGCTAACAATGAGCAGTTCTTC. Amino acids: CASSQDLWASPLEANNEQFF.